This T cell receptor (beta chain) was recorded in a study of CD8+CD57+ T cells in acquired aplastic anemia. Study in general: Across the sorted CD4+ and CD8+ cells, DNA amounts averaged about 3 ug.

CDR3 and TCR beta VDJ profiling relied on a genomic DNA template. A single record per CDR3 protein comes from TCRdb applying MiXCR to the reads. The sample holds about 210,000 distinct CDR3 sequences, 34% seen once. Trimming stripped 6 bases from V and 0 bases from J, with 11 bases between. Germline lookup yields CDR1 MNHNS and CDR2 SASEGT. This CDR3 comprises 14 residues. This clonotype was recorded many times. The TCR comes from a human donor in good health, serving as a control. The sample consisted of sorted CD4+, CD8+, or CD8+CD57+ T cells (not recorded which) from PBMCs. This sequence joins TRBV6-1 and TRBJ1-2; maybe TRBD1 (5 bases). The CDR3 DNA sequence: TGTGCCAGCAGAGTCACAGGAGCTAACTATGGCTACACCTTC. It codes for CASRVTGANYGYTF.